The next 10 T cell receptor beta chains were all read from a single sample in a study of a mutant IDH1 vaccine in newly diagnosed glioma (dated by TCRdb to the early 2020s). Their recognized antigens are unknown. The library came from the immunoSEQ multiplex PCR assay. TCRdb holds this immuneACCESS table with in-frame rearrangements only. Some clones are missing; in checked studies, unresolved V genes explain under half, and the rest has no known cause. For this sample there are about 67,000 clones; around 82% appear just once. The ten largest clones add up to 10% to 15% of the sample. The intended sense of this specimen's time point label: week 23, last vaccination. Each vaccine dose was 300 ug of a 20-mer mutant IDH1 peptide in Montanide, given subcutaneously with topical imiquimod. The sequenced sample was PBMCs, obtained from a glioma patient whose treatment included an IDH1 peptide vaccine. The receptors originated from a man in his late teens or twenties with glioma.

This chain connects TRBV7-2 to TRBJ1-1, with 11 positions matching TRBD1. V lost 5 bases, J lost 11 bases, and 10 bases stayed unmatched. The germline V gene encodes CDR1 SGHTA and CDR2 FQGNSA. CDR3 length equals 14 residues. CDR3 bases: TGTGCCAGCAGCCTGGACAGGGGGCGATTCGGGGCTTTCTTT. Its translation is CASSLDRGRFGAFF.

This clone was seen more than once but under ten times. In DNA, the CDR3 is TGTGCCAGCTTGCCGACAGGGAATCTTGAAAAACTGTTTTTT. This translates into CASLPTGNLEKLFF. The chain has TRBV27 and TRBJ1-4; 7 nucleotides align to TRBD1. The CDR3 length is 14 residues. The germline gives CDR1 MNHEY, CDR2 SMNVEV (reference sequence). Germline trimming cut 8 bases from V and 7 bases from J; bases unmatched to any gene: 10.

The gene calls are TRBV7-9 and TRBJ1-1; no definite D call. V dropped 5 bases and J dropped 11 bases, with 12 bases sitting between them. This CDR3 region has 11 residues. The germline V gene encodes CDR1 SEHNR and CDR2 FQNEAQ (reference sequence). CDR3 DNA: TGTGCCAGCAGCCGACGGGATCGGGCTTTCTTT. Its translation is CASSRRDRAFF.

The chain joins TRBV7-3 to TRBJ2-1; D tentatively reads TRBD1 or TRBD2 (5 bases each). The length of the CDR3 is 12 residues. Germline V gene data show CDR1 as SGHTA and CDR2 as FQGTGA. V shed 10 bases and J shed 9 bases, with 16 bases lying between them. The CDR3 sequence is CATGTAPGEQFF. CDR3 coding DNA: TGTGCCACGGGGACGGCCCCAGGTGAGCAGTTCTTC.

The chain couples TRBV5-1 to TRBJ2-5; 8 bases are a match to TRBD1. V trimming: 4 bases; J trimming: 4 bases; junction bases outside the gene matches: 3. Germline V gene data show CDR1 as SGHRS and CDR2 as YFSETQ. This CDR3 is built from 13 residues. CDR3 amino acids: CASSPGGGETQYF. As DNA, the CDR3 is TGCGCCAGCAGCCCAGGGGGCGGAGAGACCCAGTACTTC.

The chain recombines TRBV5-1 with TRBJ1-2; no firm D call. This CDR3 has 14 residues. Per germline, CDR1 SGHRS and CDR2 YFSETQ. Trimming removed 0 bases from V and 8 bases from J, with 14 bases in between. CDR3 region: CASSLADDTRGYTF. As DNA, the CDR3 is TGCGCCAGCAGCTTGGCGGACGATACCCGAGGCTACACCTTC.

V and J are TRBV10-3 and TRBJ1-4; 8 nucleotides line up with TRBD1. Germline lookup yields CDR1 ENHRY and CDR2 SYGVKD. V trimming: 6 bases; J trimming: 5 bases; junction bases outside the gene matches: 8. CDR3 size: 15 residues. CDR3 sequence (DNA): TGTGCCATCAGCCAGGGGGCGCAGGAAAATGAAAAACTGTTTTTT. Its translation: CAISQGAQENEKLFF.

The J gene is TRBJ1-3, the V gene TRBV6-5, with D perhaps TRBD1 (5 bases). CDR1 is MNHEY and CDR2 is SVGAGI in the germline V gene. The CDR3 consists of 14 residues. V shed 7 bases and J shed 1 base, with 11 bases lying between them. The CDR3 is CASNSDRSGNTIYF. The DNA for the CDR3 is TGTGCCAGCAATTCTGACAGATCTGGAAACACCATATATTTT.

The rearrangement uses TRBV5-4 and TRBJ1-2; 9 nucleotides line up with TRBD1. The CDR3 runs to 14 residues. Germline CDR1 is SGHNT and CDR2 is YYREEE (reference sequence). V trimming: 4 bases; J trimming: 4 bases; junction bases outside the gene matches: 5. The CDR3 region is CASSGTGIGYGYTF. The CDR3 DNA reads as TGTGCCAGCAGCGGGACAGGGATCGGCTATGGCTACACCTTC.

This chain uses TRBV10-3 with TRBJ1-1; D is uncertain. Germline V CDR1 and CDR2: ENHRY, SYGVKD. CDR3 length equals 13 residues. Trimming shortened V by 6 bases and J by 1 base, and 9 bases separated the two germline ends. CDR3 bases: TGTGCCATCAGCCCAGAGGGGAACACTGAAGCTTTCTTT. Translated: CAISPEGNTEAFF.